This T cell receptor beta chain was recorded in a study of OX40 agonist ivuxolimab in advanced cancers. Study information: The dose-escalation cohort was just under 85% male, with a mean age of around 54 years, ranging about 23 to 90.

Anyone with autoimmune disease history or systemic immunosuppression was excluded. Overall study results and limits: In general, CD8+ T cells held more expanded clones than CD4+ did, on average. Both CD4+ and CD8+ T cell populations in blood had undergone clonal expansion by week 6 at 0.1 to 3.0 mg/kg.

Comment on this clone: Its antigen remains unidentified.

The repertoire was sequenced with immunoSEQ multiplex PCR; TCRdb's copy has only in-frame clones and lacks some. The sample yields about 81,000 clones, more than 85% seen once. CDR3 length equals 19 residues. Losses at the gene ends were 6 bases for V and 5 bases for J; bases not matched to a gene: 16. The germline V gene encodes CDR1 LGHNA and CDR2 YSLEER. The TCR sequence derives from an adult with an advanced solid tumor such as melanoma, head and neck, liver or kidney cancer. The chain links TRBV4-3 to TRBJ2-2, with 12 nucleotides matching TRBD1. Sequenced here: CD4+ or CD8+ T cells sorted from blood, sampled in a trial of the OX40 agonist ivuxolimab. DNA of the CDR3: TGCGCCAGCAGGGAGCAACTATCAGGGACAGGGGGCAGGACCGGGGAGCTGTTTTTT. This codes for CASREQLSGTGGRTGELFF.